The TCR beta chain described here comes from a study of blood T cell repertoires in COVID-19. Assay: immunoSEQ multiplex PCR; the TCRdb copy retains only in-frame clones and omits some. Among more than 200,000 clones listed, more than 85% were seen once. The germline gives CDR1 LNHDA, CDR2 SQIVND (reference sequence). The CDR3 is 14 residues long. With V trimmed by 5 bases and J by 4 bases, 6 bases remained unmatched. The origin of this receptor is a woman in her fifties or sixties with COVID-19, enrolled during active disease. Material for sequencing was peripheral blood. V and J are TRBV19 and TRBJ2-7, with 9 bases matching TRBD1. CDR3 DNA sequence: TGTGCCAGTAGTCCGCGGGACAGGGTTTACGAGCAGTACGTC. Its translation: CASSPRDRVYEQYV.